One T cell receptor beta chain is described in this entry. Its antigen is still unknown. The sample originates from a study of cytomegalovirus exposure and HLA in healthy donors. This PCR relied on a set of 60 Vbeta primers and 13 Jbeta primers. Libraries were prepared by immunoSEQ multiplex PCR; TCRdb keeps only in-frame clonotypes and omits some of them. The table includes 110,000 to 150,000 clones, roughly three quarters detected once. CDR1 is SGHRS, CDR2 YFSETQ, per germline. The V gene lost 0 bases and the J gene lost 4 bases, with 16 bases spanning the gap. The CDR3 runs to 16 residues. Overall study results and limits: HLA-A and HLA-B allele assignments for most subjects were reportedly predicted accurately using TCR beta sequences. CMV serostatus was the sole immune exposure information available.

V is TRBV5-1 and J is TRBJ2-5; perhaps TRBD2 as D (5 bases). Specimen: PBMCs. The source is a woman between 40 and 55 years old in good health and CMV-seronegative. The CDR3 loop reads CASSLGTIASPETQYF. The DNA for the CDR3 is TGCGCCAGCAGCTTGGGAACTATAGCTAGCCCAGAGACCCAGTACTTC.